These 15 T cell receptor beta chains share one sample of origin, sequenced in a study of blood T cell repertoires in COVID-19. The method was immunoSEQ multiplex PCR; TCRdb's version includes in-frame clones alone and lacks a portion of them. The profile shows 270,000 or so clones, more than 85% of them singletons. Sequenced: PBMCs or T cells enriched from blood (not recorded which). These receptors were obtained from a man aged 35-49 years who had been exposed to COVID-19.

J is TRBJ1-2 and V is TRBV7-2, with 8 bases identical to TRBD1. Germline V gives CDR1 SGHTA, CDR2 FQGNSA. The CDR3 loop spans 16 amino acids. With V trimmed by 0 bases and J by 2 bases, 5 bases remained unmatched. Written as DNA, the CDR3 is TGTGCCAGCAGCTTAGCCAGGGGGCAGGGAAACTATGGCTACACCTTC. Translation: CASSLARGQGNYGYTF.

The chain has TRBV28 and TRBJ2-7; 9 bases fit TRBD1. With V trimmed by 11 bases and J by 6 bases, 14 bases remained unmatched. This CDR3 spans 14 amino acids. Germline CDR1 MDHEN, CDR2 SYDVKM. This chain's CDR3 is CAEGLGTGIGEQYF. Written as DNA, the CDR3 is TGTGCCGAAGGACTCGGGACAGGGATCGGCGAGCAGTACTTC. Based on the CDR3 plus reference TRBV28 and TRBJ2-7, the full variable domain is DVKVTQSSRYLVKRTGEKVFLECVQDMDHENMFWYRQDPGLGLRLIYFSYDVKMKEKGDIPEGYSVSREKKERFSLILESASTNQTSMYLCAEGLGTGIGEQYFGPGTRLTVT.

The chain couples TRBV13 to TRBJ2-4, with D hard to call. CDR1 is PRHDT and CDR2 is FYEKMQ in the germline V gene (reference sequence). V lost 0 bases and J 13 bases, leaving 7 bases between the germline ends. This CDR3 comprises 11 residues. Here the CDR3 DNA reads TGTGCCAGCAGCTTAGGGAGTTCCCAGTACTTC. Translating it yields CASSLGSSQYF.

This clone was seen only a few times. The chain couples TRBV7-2 to TRBJ1-2; D unclear. The germline V gene has CDR1 SGHTA and CDR2 FQGNSA. V lost 1 base to trimming and J lost 5 bases, with 8 bases between them. The CDR3 sequence is 13 residues long. In DNA form, the CDR3 reads TGTGCCAGCAGCTTAGGCCCCGAGTATGGCTACACCTTC. Its translation: CASSLGPEYGYTF.

V usage is TRBV28 and J usage is TRBJ1-2; the D gene is possibly TRBD1 (5 bases). Deletions cut 6 bases from V and 5 bases from J, with 13 bases between. The germline V gene encodes CDR1 MDHEN and CDR2 SYDVKM. The CDR3 has 13 amino acids. The CDR3 sequence is CASSPGSGYGYTF. The CDR3 DNA follows: TGTGCCAGCAGCCCAGGGTCCGGGTATGGCTACACCTTC.

The chain joins TRBV25-1 to TRBJ1-6; D gene ambiguous. There are 14 residues in the CDR3. Germline CDR1 reads MGHDK; CDR2 reads SYGVNS. V shed 5 bases and J shed 0 bases, with 5 bases lying between them. In DNA form, the CDR3 reads TGTGCCAGCAGTTATGTCTCCTATAATTCACCCCTCCACTTT. This codes for CASSYVSYNSPLHF.

This chain connects TRBV9 to TRBJ2-7; 14 bases align to TRBD2. There are 15 residues in the CDR3. Losses at the gene ends were 3 bases for V and 7 bases for J; bases not matched to a gene: 6. CDR1 is SGDLS, CDR2 YYNGEE, per germline. The CDR3 spells CASSEDGTSGREQYF. In nucleotides, the CDR3 is TGTGCCAGCAGCGAAGACGGGACTAGCGGGAGAGAGCAGTACTTC.

V and J are TRBV15 and TRBJ2-7; TRBD1 agrees at 9 bases. The germline gives CDR1 LNHNV, CDR2 YYDKDF (reference sequence). The CDR3 is 15 residues long. V shed 0 bases and J 7 bases; nucleotides not matched to a gene: 7. The CDR3: CATSRDMTGGNEQYF. The CDR3 nucleotides are TGTGCCACCAGCAGAGATATGACAGGGGGGAATGAGCAGTACTTC. Supplemented by reference TRBV15 and TRBJ2-7, the full variable domain reads DAMVIQNPRYQVTQFGKPVTLSCSQTLNHNVMYWYQQKSSQAPKLLFHYYDKDFNNEADTPDNFQSRRPNTSFCFLDIRSPGLGDTAMYLCATSRDMTGGNEQYFGPGTRLTVT.

The chain has TRBV9 and TRBJ2-1, with 9 bases identical to TRBD1. V shed 0 bases and J 6 bases; nucleotides not matched to a gene: 4. The germline gives CDR1 SGDLS, CDR2 YYNGEE. The CDR3 length is 15 residues. CDR3 sequence: CASSVEGQGSNEQFF. CDR3 nucleotides: TGTGCCAGCAGCGTAGAAGGACAGGGGTCCAATGAGCAGTTCTTC.

This clone has just a few counts. J is TRBJ2-7 and V is TRBV15; tentative D call: TRBD1 (6 bases). Germline CDR1 and CDR2: LNHNV and YYDKDF (reference sequence). Between the trimmed V and J ends, which lost 4 bases and 4 bases, there was a span of 17 bases. The CDR3 is 15 residues long. As DNA, the CDR3 is TGTGCCACCAGCACCCGAACGGGACACTATTACGAGCAGTACTTC. It specifies CATSTRTGHYYEQYF.

The V call is TRBV29-1, the J call TRBJ2-7; maybe TRBD2 (5 bases). The CDR3 spans 16 residues. Germline V gene sequence: CDR1 SQVTM, CDR2 ANQGSEA. The V end lost 6 bases, the J end lost 3 bases, and 24 bases lay between the germline ends. The chain's CDR3 is CSVKAAGPDYYYEQYF. The CDR3, as DNA: TGCAGCGTAAAAGCGGCCGGCCCCGACTACTACTACGAGCAGTACTTC.

The V and J genes are TRBV18 and TRBJ2-7, with TRBD1 as a possible D gene (5 bases). CDR3 length: 16 residues. Germline CDR1 is KGHSH and CDR2 is LQKENI. V was trimmed by 4 bases and J by 0 bases, leaving 16 bases between them. CDR3 coding DNA: TGTGCCAGCTCACGTTGGGGCAACACGGACTCCTACGAGCAGTACTTC. Its translation is CASSRWGNTDSYEQYF.

In regard to this clone: This sample also contains other DNA sequences that code for the same CDR3. The chain combines TRBV19 with TRBJ2-1, with TRBD2 identical over 11 bases. V was clipped by 3 bases and J by 4 bases; unmatched bases: 5. CDR1 and CDR2 (germline): LNHDA, SQIVND (reference sequence). The CDR3 is 16 amino acids. The CDR3 coding sequence is TGTGCCAGTAGTATCGGGCTAGCGGGGGGATACAATGAGCAGTTCTTC. It yields the protein CASSIGLAGGYNEQFF. The full variable domain, completed using reference TRBV19 and TRBJ2-1, is DGGITQSPKYLFRKEGQNVTLSCEQNLNHDAMYWYRQDPGQGLRLIYYSQIVNDFQKGDIAEGYSVSREKKESFPLTVTSAQKNPTAFYLCASSIGLAGGYNEQFFGPGTRLTVL.

Only one count was recorded for this clone. The V gene is TRBV21-1, the J gene TRBJ2-3; TRBD1 reflects the table's D call only, with no check against the DNA. TRBV21-1 is flagged as a pseudogene. The CDR3 is made up of 12 amino acids. CDR3 loop: CASSTGQGAQYF. In nucleotides, the CDR3 is TGTGCCAGCAGCACTGGACAGGGGGCGCAGTATTTT.

The chain employs TRBV7-2 and TRBJ2-1, with D unclear. V lost 0 bases to trimming and J lost 6 bases, with 15 bases between them. There are 16 residues in the CDR3. From germline, CDR1 is SGHTA and CDR2 FQGNSA. In nucleotides, the CDR3 is TGTGCCAGCAGCTTAGCTTTCGGATTCTACAGCAATGAGCAGTTCTTC. It translates to CASSLAFGFYSNEQFF.